This T cell receptor (beta chain) is drawn from a study of identifying expanded T cells in peripheral blood. As to this clone: Its specificity is unknown.

Study conclusions and caveats: Differentially abundant clones: around 1.2 between replicates, 16.4 at 2 to 3 weeks, over 18 at four. Two-week clone count variance significantly increased as total template count grew.

Clones were read by immunoSEQ multiplex PCR, and TCRdb kept only the in-frame ones, dropping some. The profile shows approximately 58,000 clones, roughly nine tenths of them singletons. Collection occurred without any documented infections or immune events in donors. Sequencing was performed on blood. The receptor comes from a person aged 18-69 years in good health.

CDR3 in DNA: TGTGCCAGCAGCCCGCCGGGACAGAACTATGGCTACACCTTC. This encodes CASSPPGQNYGYTF. The V gene is TRBV5-4, the J gene TRBJ1-2; 7 bases map to TRBD1. In germline, CDR1 is SGHNT, CDR2 YYREEE (reference sequence). The CDR3 is 14 residues long. Losses at the gene ends were 4 bases for V and 2 bases for J; bases not matched to a gene: 5.